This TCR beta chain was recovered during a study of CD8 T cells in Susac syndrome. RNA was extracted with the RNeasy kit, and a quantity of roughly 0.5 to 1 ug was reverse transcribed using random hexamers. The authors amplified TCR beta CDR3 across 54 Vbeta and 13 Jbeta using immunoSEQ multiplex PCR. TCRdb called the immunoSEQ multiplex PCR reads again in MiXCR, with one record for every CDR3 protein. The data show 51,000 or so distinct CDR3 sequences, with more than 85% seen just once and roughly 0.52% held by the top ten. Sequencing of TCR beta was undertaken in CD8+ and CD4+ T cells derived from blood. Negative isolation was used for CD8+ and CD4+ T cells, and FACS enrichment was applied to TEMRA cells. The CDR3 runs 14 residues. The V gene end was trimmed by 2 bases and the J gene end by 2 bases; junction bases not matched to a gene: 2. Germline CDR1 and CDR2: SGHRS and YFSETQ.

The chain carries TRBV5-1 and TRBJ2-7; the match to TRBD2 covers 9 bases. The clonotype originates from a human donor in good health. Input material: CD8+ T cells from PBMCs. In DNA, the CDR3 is TGCGCCAGCAGCTTTAGCGGGAGCGCCTACGAGCAGTACTTC. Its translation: CASSFSGSAYEQYF.